This T cell receptor (beta chain) emerged from a study of shared clonotypes between healthy human individuals. Looked up from germline, CDR1 is LGHNT and CDR2 is FRNRAP. The length of the CDR3 is 12 residues. V lost 2 bases and J 1 base, leaving 2 bases between the germline ends. A few counts support this clone. Here immunoSEQ multiplex PCR was the method, and the copy in TCRdb shows in-frame clones only, minus some. The data show roughly 2 million clones, with 90% to 96% seen just once and over 0.1% held by the top ten. This receptor was taken from a man aged 18 to 30 in good health. This sequence joins TRBV12-5 and TRBJ1-1; no clear D gene. Sequenced: naive CD4+ T cells sorted from blood. The subset denotes: CD45RA+ positively selected. This chain's CDR3 is CASGLWNTEAFF. In DNA, the CDR3 is TGTGCTAGTGGTTTGTGGAACACTGAAGCTTTCTTT. Filled out from reference TRBV12-5 and TRBJ1-1, the complete variable domain reads DARVTQTPRHKVTEMGQEVTMRCQPILGHNTVFWYRQTMMQGLELLAYFRNRAPLDDSGMPKDRFSAEMPDATLATLKIQPSEPRDSAVYFCASGLWNTEAFFGQGTRLTVV.